This entry concerns a single T cell receptor beta chain. No cognate antigen has been identified for it. Base qualities are not provided; no much larger clone lies one nucleotide away. Library creation used the immunoSEQ multiplex PCR assay. A mixture of 60 forward primers for TCR Vbeta segments and 13 reverse primers for TCR Jbeta segments was used in the multiplex PCR. A multiplex PCR assay on genomic DNA amplified the CDR3 region of rearranged TCR beta genes. Amplified TCR beta libraries were sequenced as 87-base-pair reads on the Illumina HiSeq System. Turning to the authors' computational methods: A later analysis counted approximately 84 million unique TCR beta chains across the 650 to 700 repertoires, and around 9.9 million of these chains were shared by at least two donors. A nearest-neighbor algorithm error-corrected the raw reads and collapsed the reads into unique sequences, merging closely related sequences to remove PCR and sequencing errors. Alignment of CDR3 sequences to IMGT reference sequences was used to assign V, D and J gene segments. For a sequence to be retained, a match of at least six nucleotides was required to both a V gene segment and a J gene segment. Rearrangements were called productive when the CDR3 lacked stop codons and stayed in frame with V and J; all others were non-productive. CDR3 was defined by IMGT convention, running from the second conserved V-encoded cysteine to the conserved J-encoded phenylalanine. In an earlier analysis of roughly 580 of the donors, sequences lacking an unambiguous match to a single V gene segment were excluded. In an earlier analysis of several hundred of the donors, a V segment was called functional when productive rearrangements were above 56.7%, and segregating when the standard deviation between donors exceeded 5%. To diagnose cytomegalovirus status from the catalog of TCR beta chain sequences, a statistical classification framework was built. V and J gene assignment, in a later analysis, came from comparing TCR nucleotide sequences with IMGT/GENE-DB human TR gene sequences. In a later analysis, CDR3 sequences and most-parsimonious VDJ recombination scenarios were assigned using the TCRdist pipeline. In a later analysis, every TCR beta chain was defined by the combination of its CDR3 amino acid sequence and its V-gene family, and reads without a unique V-gene family were dropped. As a way to deal with suspected cross-contamination and a sequencing artifact, a later analysis dropped 592 nucleotide sequences that were highly shared and had low generation probability. A later analysis calculated a clonal expansion index for each public chain from normalized within-repertoire ranks of inferred template counts. A later analysis computed generation probabilities with a VDJ recombination model fitted to out-of-frame rearrangements, and checked the results against IGoR. In a later analysis, TCR-TCR, TCR-HLA and TCR-CMV co-occurrence was scored with hypergeometric tests, and a repertoire-size bias correction was applied to TCR pairs. To estimate false discovery rates, a later analysis permuted the HLA or CMV assignments 20 times. In a later analysis, co-occurring TCRs were grouped using DBSCAN, and TCRdist sequence similarity was added for clustering within HLA-allele-positive subsets. Repertoires with fewer than 30,000 or more than 120,000 public chains, plus five repertoires with anomalous nucleotide sharing, were excluded from co-occurrence clustering. TCRdb limited this immuneACCESS table to in-frame rearrangements with V and J called. A share of clones is missing; checked studies link under half to unresolved V genes, and the rest is unexplained. That table furnishes V, J and clone size, whereas the DNA furnished D and trimming. Counted in this sample were about 150,000 clones; under 85% of them appeared once. Approximately 1.5% of the sample is taken by the ten largest.

This entry comes from a study of cytomegalovirus exposure and HLA in healthy donors (dated by TCRdb to 2016 to 2017). About the full investigation: An earlier analysis of more than 550 of the donors reported approximately 300 Gb of sequence data and roughly 120 million unique TCR beta sequences obtained from about 180 million T cells. An early release that covered approximately 600 HLA-typed donors contained about 290 gigabases of sequencing data and around 80 million unique TCR sequences. Among the roughly 370 genotyped donors, 75% to 90% belonged to the genetic ancestry cluster associated with self-reported Caucasian donors. The aim of the study was to test whether cataloging public T cell receptors could identify signatures of past pathogen exposure. The study profiled the T cell repertoires of hundreds of subjects by immunosequencing and related them to cytomegalovirus serostatus. Besides the first cohort of roughly 660 subjects, a separate validation cohort made up of roughly 120 different subjects was used. High-throughput TCR immunosequencing, statistical association of individual TCRs with disease status, and machine learning were combined to predict cytomegalovirus infection status. To study patterns of TCR occurrence, a later analysis re-analyzed previously published TCR beta repertoires from 650 to 750 donors and added high-resolution HLA genotyping. Rather than using new phenotypic data, the later analysis identified candidate immune exposures from TCR beta sequences and from how often those sequences occurred across donors. To decide whether each TCR beta V gene segment behaved as functional or pseudogenic, an earlier analysis of several hundred of the donors relied on high-throughput TCR beta sequencing. Donor age, sex, ethnicity and CMV serostatus were compiled alongside the repertoire data. A later genetic analysis used genome-wide SNP genotypes for about 60% of the roughly 700 donors, treating that subset as a discovery cohort. All discovery cohort repertoires had been generated on a single sequencing platform. Both class I and class II loci were covered by HLA typing, at four-digit resolution. Typing coverage differed by locus: A, B, C, DRB1 and DQB1 were typed in roughly 620-640 donors, DQA1 in 522, DPA1 in 600 to 610, and DPB1 in approximately 450. Roughly five DR-DQ haplotypes were treated as single units for association and clustering because of strong linkage in the cohort. Across 300 to 500 genotyped donors of the cohort, an average of about 240,000 unique TCR beta nucleotide sequences per donor were sequenced, and roughly 20% of those sequences were non-productive.

The cohort comprised around 690 healthy bone marrow donors. At the time of sampling, all cohort members were nominally healthy, though unrecorded immune exposures were likely present. The donor was CMV seronegative and was included in the group of a few hundred seronegative cohort members. Each donor provided a peripheral blood sample, and peripheral blood mononuclear cells were used for TCR beta sequencing. Genomic DNA extraction from the blood cell samples was performed with the Qiagen DNeasy Blood Extraction Kit. Overall study outcomes, separate from this receptor: In a later analysis, HLA-associated TCR beta chains were found to be more clonally expanded and to have lower generation probabilities than equally common non-associated chains. Some IMGT-functional V segments, including TRBV6-2 and TRBV6-3, could not be told apart with the 87-base-pair reads, so those segments were excluded. According to a later analysis, TCR association rates differed among HLA loci, with DRB1 alleles showing the most associated TCRs and HLA-C alleles showing the fewest. In vitro tests confirmed that a few of the cytomegalovirus-associated TCR beta chains recognize cytomegalovirus antigens. The presence/absence analyses assumed that sequencing depth was roughly uniform across donors, and that assumption may not be true. The cohort was sequenced for TCR beta chains only, and without alpha or paired-chain data the features that could be detected were limited. The classifier was reported to diagnose cytomegalovirus status with high specificity and sensitivity in both the original cohort and the validation cohort. Immune exposure information for the cohort was limited to CMV serostatus. Correlated functional status among segregating V segments might be attributable to linkage disequilibrium, but an unknown experimental factor could not be ruled out. Assigning TCR associations to individual alleles was difficult when HLA alleles, especially DR and DQ, strongly co-occurred. A further reported finding was that TCR beta sequences accurately predicted the HLA-A and HLA-B alleles for most subjects in the first cohort. The study listed 150 to 200 TCR beta chains as associated with cytomegalovirus. A later analysis found that most CMV-associated TCR beta chains appeared HLA-restricted, with HLA associations seemingly driven largely by CMV exposure. HLA typing was unavailable for some donors at each locus, so association tests used only the typed subset. A later genetic analysis reported fewer N-insertions in productive TCRs among donors in an Asian-associated ancestry cluster than the roughly 700-donor mean. While some public TCRs were present in many individuals, most TCR sequences turned up only very rarely across donors. The earlier analysis of approximately 560 of the donors excluded seventeen rarely observed V segments, including chromosome 9 orphons, because counts were too low. An earlier analysis of several hundred of the donors showed that most TCR beta V segments appeared in productive rearrangements either about 87% or about 30% of the time, which broadly matched IMGT annotations. A later analysis associated about 17,000 TCR beta sequences with specific HLA alleles at a false discovery rate of 0.05. According to the authors, the approach could potentially be generalized to other disease states and immunological phenotypes. A cluster of highly shared sequence variants was judged likely to be a technical artifact of the sequencing pipeline. According to a later analysis, parvovirus B19, influenza, CMV and Epstein-Barr virus appeared linked to several top co-occurrence clusters. V-gene and J-gene trimming of TCR beta chains was associated with a missense DCLRE1C variant in a later genetic analysis, and the association was replicated in an independent cohort.

V is cut by 1 base and J by 7 bases, and the space between the germline ends is 14 bases. Inclusive of the bounding cysteine and phenylalanine, the CDR3 is 16 residues long. Of the read, only the CDR3 DNA is kept; its 48 bases are in frame from base 1. Sequences MNHNS (CDR1) and SASEGT (CDR2) are obtained from the germline V gene. This TCR came from a woman aged 25 to 45 in good health and CMV-seronegative. Recombination linked TRBV6-1 to TRBJ1-6; a weak D assignment points to TRBD1 (5 bases agree). Sequencing was carried out using PBMCs. The DNA sequence follows: TGTGCCAGCAGTGAAGAATTTGCGGGGGAAAATTCACCCCTCCACTTT. The translation is CASSEEFAGENSPLHF.